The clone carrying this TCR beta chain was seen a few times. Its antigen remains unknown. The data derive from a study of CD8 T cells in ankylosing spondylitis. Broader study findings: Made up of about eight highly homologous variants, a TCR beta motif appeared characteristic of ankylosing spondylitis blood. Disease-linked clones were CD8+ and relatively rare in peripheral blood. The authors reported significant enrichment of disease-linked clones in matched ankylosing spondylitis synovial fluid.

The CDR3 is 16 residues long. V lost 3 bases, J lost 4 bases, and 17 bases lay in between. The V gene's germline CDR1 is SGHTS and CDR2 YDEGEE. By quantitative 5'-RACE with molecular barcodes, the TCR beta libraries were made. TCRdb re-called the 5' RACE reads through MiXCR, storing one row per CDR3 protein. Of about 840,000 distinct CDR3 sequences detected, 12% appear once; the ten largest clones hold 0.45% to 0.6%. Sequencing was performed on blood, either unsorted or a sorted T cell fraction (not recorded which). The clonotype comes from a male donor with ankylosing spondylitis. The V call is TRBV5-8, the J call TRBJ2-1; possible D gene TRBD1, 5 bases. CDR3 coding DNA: TGTGCCAGCAGCTCGCCCTGGGGCGGCTTATACAATGAGCAGTTCTTC. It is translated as CASSSPWGGLYNEQFF.